This T cell receptor (beta chain) was captured by sequencing in a study of cytomegalovirus exposure and HLA in healthy donors. Regarding the study as a whole: Both high specificity and high sensitivity reportedly marked the classifier's diagnosis of cytomegalovirus status. Later, TCR association rates were found to vary by HLA locus, highest for DRB1 and lowest for HLA-C. Evidence from a later analysis indicated that most CMV-associated TCR beta chains looked HLA-restricted. In a later analysis, donors in an Asian-associated ancestry cluster reportedly had fewer N-insertions in productive TCRs than the cohort mean.

With respect to this clone: The antigen is unknown.

Germline CDR1 reads MNHEY; CDR2 reads SVGAGI. V was shortened by 6 bases and J by 4 bases, with 10 bases between the two germline ends. This CDR3 has 13 residues. Primers included in the PCR were 60 Vbeta and 13 Jbeta primers. Generated by immunoSEQ multiplex PCR, the TCRdb table keeps only in-frame clones and is missing some. Altogether some 150,000 clones are present, 70% to 80% being singletons, with the ten largest covering 8.5% to 10%. Sequenced material: PBMCs. This sequence originates from a man aged 18-30 years in good health and CMV-seropositive. This chain connects TRBV6-5 to TRBJ1-5; perhaps TRBD1 as D (5 bases). The CDR3 sequence is CASRPAGNQPQHF. The CDR3 DNA reads TGTGCCAGCAGACCCGCAGGGAATCAGCCCCAGCATTTT.